A selection of T cell receptor beta chains follows, all from one sample in a study of blood T cell repertoires in COVID-19. Assay: immunoSEQ multiplex PCR; the TCRdb copy retains only in-frame clones and omits some. The table has 110,000 or so clones, more than 80% seen once. The specimen was peripheral blood. Receptor source: a woman aged 45-65 years with acute or convalescent COVID-19. Both conserved end residues are part of each CDR3. A D gene is named only where the DNA matches it firmly.

d_call cdr3_length j_call v_call cdr3_nt cdr3_aa
. 14 TRBJ2-3 TRBV5-4 TGTGCCAGCAGCTCCCTAGGGGTCCCAGATACGCAGTATTTT CASSSLGVPDTQYF
. 13 TRBJ1-5 TRBV4-2 TGTGCCAGCAGCCAAGAAATTGGGCTGCCCCAGCATTTT CASSQEIGLPQHF
. 13 TRBJ2-3 TRBV5-6 TGTGCCAGCAGCTCCGCCAGTATGAATACGCAGTATTTT CASSSASMNTQYF
TRBD1 13 TRBJ1-1 TRBV10-3 TGTGCCATCAGTGGTGGACAGGCATCAGAAGCTTTCTTT CAISGGQASEAFF
TRBD2 18 TRBJ2-7 TRBV19 TGTGCCAGTAGTATAGATCTCTCCAGCGGGGGGAGCTCCTACGAGCAGTACTTC CASSIDLSSGGSSYEQYF
. 12 TRBJ2-1 TRBV12-3/TRBV12-4 TGTGCCAGCAGTCCTTTTCCCCATGAGCAGTTCTTC CASSPFPHEQFF
. 16 TRBJ1-2 TRBV29-1 TGCAGCGTTGAAGACACAGTGCGGGTTACTTCTTATGGCTACACCTTC CSVEDTVRVTSYGYTF
TRBD2 14 TRBJ2-7 TRBV20-1 TGCAGTGCTAGTAAATTAGCGGGAGGGTACGAGCAGTACTTC CSASKLAGGYEQYF
. 12 TRBJ2-1 TRBV6-2/TRBV6-3 TGTGCCAGCAGTTGGGAGGTCAATGAGCAGTTCTTC CASSWEVNEQFF
. 16 TRBJ2-2 TRBV18 TGTGCCAGCTCACCACCGTCGGCGGGACCTACCGGGGAGCTGTTTTTT CASSPPSAGPTGELFF